The 25 T cell receptor beta chains below all came from one sample that was sequenced in a study of CD8+CD57+ T cells in acquired aplastic anemia. Sequencing involved patients with CD8+CD57+ cell expansion previously shown by flow cytometry. Profiling of TCR beta VDJ combinations and CDR3 sequences used genomic DNA as template. TCRdb passed the reads through MiXCR, listing each CDR3 protein once. This sample has about 290,000 distinct CDR3 sequences, with about 50% found just once. The sequenced sample was sorted CD4+, CD8+, or CD8+CD57+ T cells (not recorded which) from PBMCs. Every receptor here comes from a human donor with aplastic anemia.

This clonotype was recorded only once. This chain connects TRBV29-1 to TRBJ1-5, with D tentatively TRBD1 (5 bases). CDR1 and CDR2 from the germline V gene are SQVTM and ANQGSEA. This CDR3 contains 14 residues. V lost 4 bases and J lost 2, with 12 bases in between. The DNA of the CDR3 is TGCAGCGTTGGCTCCCTGGGGGGCAATCAGCCCCAGCATTTT. The encoded protein is CSVGSLGGNQPQHF.

This clonotype was detected only a few times. The chain carries TRBV5-1 and TRBJ2-3; D gene ambiguous. The CDR3 totals 13 residues. The V gene lost 6 bases and the J gene lost 4 bases, with 12 bases spanning the gap. Germline V CDR1 and CDR2: SGHRS, YFSETQ. In nucleotides, the CDR3 is TGCGCCAGCACCCCTTCAAACCCAGATACGCAGTATTTT. As protein: CASTPSNPDTQYF.

This clonotype occurred many times. The chain's CDR3 is CSAMETRPNEQFF. CDR3 in DNA: TGCAGTGCTATGGAGACTAGGCCCAATGAGCAGTTCTTC. The genes are TRBV20-1 and TRBJ2-1; tentative D call: TRBD2 (6 bases). Germline CDR1 is DFQATT and CDR2 is SNEGSKA (reference sequence). The length of the CDR3 is 13 residues. Trimming cost V 4 bases and J 6 bases, with 13 bases left between them.

The sample holds one count of this clonotype. This chain links TRBV7-2 with TRBJ2-5; D uncertain. Trimming took off 3 bases at V and 5 bases at J, with 10 bases between the two ends. Germline V gene sequence: CDR1 SGHTA, CDR2 FQGNSA. CDR3 length: 13 residues. The chain's CDR3 is CASSFVNRETQYF. DNA for the CDR3: TGTGCCAGCAGCTTTGTTAACCGCGAGACCCAGTACTTC.

The table lists this clonotype with many counts. This chain joins TRBV5-1 and TRBJ1-1; 7 nucleotides line up with TRBD1. V was pared by 0 bases and J by 3 bases, with 11 bases of the junction left unmatched. The CDR3 consists of 17 residues. The V gene's germline CDR1 is SGHRS and CDR2 YFSETQ. This CDR3 reads CASSLGRGWERDTEAFF. The CDR3 nucleotides are TGCGCCAGCAGCTTGGGCAGGGGGTGGGAACGGGACACTGAAGCTTTCTTT.

The chain is built from TRBV29-1 and TRBJ2-7, with unresolved D. Looked up from germline, CDR1 is SQVTM and CDR2 is ANQGSEA. The CDR3 has 13 residues. V lost 8 bases, J lost 2 bases, and 16 bases lay in between. Here the CDR3 reads CSQDPMSPYEQYF. DNA of the CDR3: TGCAGCCAAGACCCCATGTCCCCCTACGAGCAGTACTTC.

The chain employs TRBV29-1 and TRBJ1-2; the match to TRBD1 covers 8 bases. V dropped 0 bases and J dropped 4; count of bases not matched to a gene: 10. The length of the CDR3 is 16 residues. Germline CDR1 SQVTM, CDR2 ANQGSEA. The CDR3 nucleotides are TGCAGCGTTGAAGATCAGTCAGGGGGCTTAGGCTATGGCTACACCTTC. Its translation is CSVEDQSGGLGYGYTF.

This sequence joins TRBV6-1 and TRBJ1-1, with D possibly matching TRBD1 (5 bases). The CDR3 is 15 amino acids. Trimming removed 5 bases from V and 2 bases from J, with 15 bases in between. Looked up from germline, CDR1 is MNHNS and CDR2 is SASEGT. CDR3 region: CASSYGGQGNTEAFF. The CDR3 DNA sequence: TGTGCCAGCAGTTACGGTGGGCAGGGTAACACTGAAGCTTTCTTT.

This clonotype occurred many times. The chain is built from TRBV19 and TRBJ1-4; TRBD1 might be the D (6 bases). CDR1 LNHDA and CDR2 SQIVND come from the germline V gene (reference sequence). Trimming cost V 3 bases and J 10 bases, with 15 bases left between them. The CDR3 is 14 amino acids. CDR3 nucleotides: TGTGCCAGTAGTATCGGGGGGGGCCCCGGAAAACTGTTTTTT. Translation: CASSIGGGPGKLFF.

About this clonotype itself: In this CDR3 the conserved last residue, phenylalanine or tryptophan, is missing, so a read error is likely. The DNA is omitted, as the CDR3 cannot be located on it reliably, and the CDR3 follows TCRdb's listing. V usage is TRBV7-3 and J usage is TRBJ1-2; the listed D gene, TRBD1, was not tested against the DNA. The CDR3 region is 8 residues in length, termini included. From germline, CDR1 is SGHTA and CDR2 FQGTGA. Here the CDR3 reads CASSLNQG.

This clonotype was counted ten times or more. In DNA form, the CDR3 reads TGTGCCAGCAGCTTACCTAGCGGGGGGTCGAGCTCCTACAATGAGCAGTTCTTC. Encoded protein: CASSLPSGGSSSYNEQFF. V is TRBV7-6 and J is TRBJ2-1; 11 positions agree with TRBD2. The CDR3 length is 18 residues. J gave up 0 bases and V 2 bases, and 6 bases lay outside the gene matches. Per the germline V gene, CDR1 is SGHVS and CDR2 is FNYEAQ.

The table lists this clonotype with many counts. The chain joins TRBV29-1 to TRBJ1-2; tentative D call: TRBD1 (6 bases). V lost 6 bases and J lost 6, with 20 bases in between. Germline V gene sequence: CDR1 SQVTM, CDR2 ANQGSEA. The CDR3 extends over 14 amino acids. The chain's CDR3 is CSVATGTIGNGYTF. The DNA for the CDR3 is TGCAGCGTCGCCACCGGGACAATAGGGAATGGCTACACCTTC.

This chain links TRBV9 with TRBJ1-3; D gene unclear. Looked up from germline, CDR1 is SGDLS and CDR2 is YYNGEE. The CDR3 covers 15 residues. V dropped 3 bases and J dropped 2 bases, with 12 bases sitting between them. CDR3 amino acids: CASSAYAGTGNTIYF. CDR3 in DNA: TGTGCCAGCAGCGCCTATGCGGGGACTGGAAACACCATATATTTT. Looking up the rest from reference TRBV9 and TRBJ1-3 gives the full variable domain: DSGVTQTPKHLITATGQRVTLRCSPRSGDLSVYWYQQSLDQGLQFLIQYYNGEERAKGNILERFSAQQFPDLHSELNLSSLELGDSALYFCASSAYAGTGNTIYFGEGSWLTVV.

To note about this clonotype: A read error may account for a junction end that differs from germline. V is TRBV24-1 and J is TRBJ2-1, with 9 bases lining up with TRBD2. Germline V gives CDR1 KGHDR, CDR2 SFDVKD. The CDR3 covers 16 residues. This CDR3 is CTTSDSLAGTYNEQFF. In DNA, the CDR3 is TGTACCACCAGTGATTCCCTAGCGGGGACCTACAATGAGCAGTTCTTC.

J is TRBJ1-2 and V is TRBV29-1, with a weak D call TRBD1 (6 bases). The length of the CDR3 is 10 residues. The germline CDR1 and CDR2 sequences are SQVTM and ANQGSEA. CDR3 DNA sequence: TGCTTCGCAGGGGACAATGGCTACACCTTC. Encoded protein: CFAGDNGYTF. Filled out from reference TRBV29-1 and TRBJ1-2, the complete variable domain reads SAVISQKPSRDICQRGTSLTIQCQVDSQVTMMFWYRQQPGQSLTLIATANQGSEATYESGFVIDKFPISRPNLTFSTLTVSNMSPEDSSIYLCFAGDNGYTFGSGTRLTVV.

V and J are TRBV7-2 and TRBJ2-1; D gene ambiguous. CDR3 length equals 13 residues. Trimming left V 2 bases short and J 5 bases short, with 7 bases between. Germline assignment: CDR1 SGHTA and CDR2 FQGNSA. The CDR3 DNA is TGTGCCAGCAGCTTAAACCAAGACAATGAGCAGTTCTTC. Its translation is CASSLNQDNEQFF.

The gene calls are TRBV19 and TRBJ2-7; TRBD1 matches 8 bases. J was trimmed by 0 bases and V by 4 bases; bases with no gene match: 11. Germline V gene data show CDR1 as LNHDA and CDR2 as SQIVND (reference sequence). This CDR3 contains 17 residues. The CDR3 DNA reads TGTGCCAGTAGTACCCGGACAGGGACTTCCAGCTCCTACGAGCAGTACTTC. Translating it yields CASSTRTGTSSSYEQYF.

Many counts were recorded for this clonotype. The V and J genes are TRBV11-3 and TRBJ2-1; 7 bases agree with TRBD1. The CDR3 covers 14 residues. J gave up 7 bases and V 5 bases, and 8 bases lay outside the gene matches. CDR1 and CDR2 (germline): SGHNT, YENEEA. The CDR3, as DNA: TGTGCCAGCAGCCGGTTAGACAGGGTGAATGAGCAGTTCTTC. It is translated as CASSRLDRVNEQFF.

The gene calls are TRBV9 and TRBJ1-2, with a possible D match to TRBD1 (6 bases). The CDR3 loop spans 15 amino acids. Looked up from germline, CDR1 is SGDLS and CDR2 is YYNGEE. V lost 0 bases, J lost 0 bases, and 9 bases lay in between. The DNA of the CDR3 is TGTGCCAGCAGCGTAGGGGGGCAACCTAACTATGGCTACACCTTC. This sequence encodes CASSVGGQPNYGYTF.

Points on this clonotype: A read error may produce the germline difference seen at one junction end. The chain carries TRBV7-2 and TRBJ2-5; 7 bases agree with TRBD2. The CDR3 runs 16 residues. The V gene's germline CDR1 is SGHTA and CDR2 FQGNSA. The CDR3 DNA sequence: TGTGCCAGCAGTCAAGGGCCTAGCGGAGAGGGCAATGAGCAGTCCTTC. Amino acid sequence: CASSQGPSGEGNEQSF.

This sequence joins TRBV9 and TRBJ2-7; 10 bases line up with TRBD1. The junction had 7 bases not matched to a gene; V was cut back by 3 bases and J by 7 bases. Germline assignment: CDR1 SGDLS and CDR2 YYNGEE. The CDR3 sequence is 14 residues long. CDR3 amino acids: CASSAGTGDFEQYF. DNA for the CDR3: TGTGCCAGCAGCGCCGGGACAGGGGATTTTGAGCAGTACTTC.

This clonotype has at least ten counts. The chain joins TRBV29-1 to TRBJ2-1; D is ambiguous. The germline V gene has CDR1 SQVTM and CDR2 ANQGSEA. Trimming removed 5 bases from V and 0 bases from J, with 8 bases in between. The CDR3 extends over 13 amino acids. Written as DNA, the CDR3 is TGCAGCGTTTTATGGAGCTCCTACAATGAGCAGTTCTTC. Encoded protein: CSVLWSSYNEQFF.

The V gene is TRBV20-1, the J gene TRBJ1-3; D is unresolved. There are 14 residues in the CDR3. V shed 4 bases and J shed 4 bases, with 14 bases lying between them. Germline CDR1 reads DFQATT; CDR2 reads SNEGSKA (reference sequence). CDR3 in amino acids: CSATRRTSGNTIYF. The CDR3 DNA sequence: TGCAGTGCTACCCGACGGACTAGCGGAAACACCATATATTTT.

This clonotype has just a few counts. The V and J genes are TRBV24-1 and TRBJ2-3, with D possibly matching TRBD2 (7 bases). CDR1 is KGHDR, CDR2 SFDVKD, per germline. V was shortened by 3 bases and J by 0 bases, with 12 bases between the two germline ends. CDR3 length: 16 residues. CDR3: CATSDQRGGSTDTQYF. The CDR3 region has the DNA TGTGCCACCAGTGATCAAAGGGGGGGTAGCACAGATACGCAGTATTTT.

The chain carries TRBV7-2 and TRBJ1-1; TRBD1 is a possible D gene (5 bases). In germline, CDR1 is SGHTA, CDR2 FQGNSA. The CDR3 has 17 residues. Trimming stripped 2 bases from V and 0 bases from J, with 16 bases between. The CDR3 sequence is CASSLLVGRALNTEAFF. CDR3 DNA sequence: TGTGCCAGCAGCTTACTGGTGGGACGGGCATTGAACACTGAAGCTTTCTTT.